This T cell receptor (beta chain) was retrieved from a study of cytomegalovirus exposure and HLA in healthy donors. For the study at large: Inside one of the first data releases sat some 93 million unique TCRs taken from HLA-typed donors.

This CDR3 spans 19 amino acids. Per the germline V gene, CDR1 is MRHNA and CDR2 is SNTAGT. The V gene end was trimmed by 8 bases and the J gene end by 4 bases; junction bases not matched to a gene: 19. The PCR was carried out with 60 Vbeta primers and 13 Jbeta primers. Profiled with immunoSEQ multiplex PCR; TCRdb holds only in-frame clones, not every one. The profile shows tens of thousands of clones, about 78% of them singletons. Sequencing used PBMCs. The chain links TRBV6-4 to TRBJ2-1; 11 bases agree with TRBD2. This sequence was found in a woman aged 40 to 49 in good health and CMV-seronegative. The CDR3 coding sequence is TGTGCCAGCCGACGTTCCGGAATAGCGGGAGGGCGGTCTTACAATGAGCAGTTCTTC. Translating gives CASRRSGIAGGRSYNEQFF.